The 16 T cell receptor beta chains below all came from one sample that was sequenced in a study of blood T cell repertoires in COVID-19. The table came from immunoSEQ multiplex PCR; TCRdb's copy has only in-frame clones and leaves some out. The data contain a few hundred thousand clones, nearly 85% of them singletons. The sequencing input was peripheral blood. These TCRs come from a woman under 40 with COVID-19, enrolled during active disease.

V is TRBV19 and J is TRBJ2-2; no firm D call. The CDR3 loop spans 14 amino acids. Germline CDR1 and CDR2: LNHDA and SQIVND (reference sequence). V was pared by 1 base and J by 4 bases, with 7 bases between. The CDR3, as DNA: TGTGCCAGTAGTATAGGTTTTAGCACCGGGGAGCTGTTTTTT. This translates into CASSIGFSTGELFF.

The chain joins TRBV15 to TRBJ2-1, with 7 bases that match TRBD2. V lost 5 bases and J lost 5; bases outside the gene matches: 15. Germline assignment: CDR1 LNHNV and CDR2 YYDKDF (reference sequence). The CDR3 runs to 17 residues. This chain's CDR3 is CATSGPGLTWANNEQFF. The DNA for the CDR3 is TGTGCCACCAGCGGACCGGGACTAACGTGGGCAAACAATGAGCAGTTCTTC.

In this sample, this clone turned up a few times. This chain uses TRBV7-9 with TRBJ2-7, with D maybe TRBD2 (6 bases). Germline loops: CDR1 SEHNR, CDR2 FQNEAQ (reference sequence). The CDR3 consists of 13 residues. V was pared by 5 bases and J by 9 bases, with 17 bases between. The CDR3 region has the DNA TGTGCCAGCAGCCAGGGAGGAGCCCTCGGGCAGTACTTC. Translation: CASSQGGALGQYF.

The CDR3 sequence: CASGAGQASSYEQYF. The CDR3 bases are TGTGCCAGCGGGGCCGGACAGGCCTCATCCTACGAGCAGTACTTC. The V and J genes are TRBV27 and TRBJ2-7; 7 nucleotides align to TRBD1. Germline lookup yields CDR1 MNHEY and CDR2 SMNVEV (reference sequence). V shed 8 bases and J 1 base; nucleotides not matched to a gene: 11. The CDR3 extends over 15 amino acids.

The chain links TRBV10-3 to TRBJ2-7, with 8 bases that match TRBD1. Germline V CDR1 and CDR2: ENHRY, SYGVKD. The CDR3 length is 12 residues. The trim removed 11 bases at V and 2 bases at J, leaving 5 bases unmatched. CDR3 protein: CADRGRTYEQYF. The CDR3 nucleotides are TGTGCCGACAGGGGAAGGACCTACGAGCAGTACTTC.

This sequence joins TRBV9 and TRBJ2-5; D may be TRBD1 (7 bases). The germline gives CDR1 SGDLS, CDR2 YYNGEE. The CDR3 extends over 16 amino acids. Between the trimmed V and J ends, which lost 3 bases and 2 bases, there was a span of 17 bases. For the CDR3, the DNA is TGTGCCAGCAGCGGTGGTCGGGGGACAGCACAAGAGACCCAGTACTTC. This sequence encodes CASSGGRGTAQETQYF.

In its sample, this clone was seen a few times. The CDR3 spells CASSLVAHSYEQYF. In DNA, the CDR3 is TGTGCCAGCAGCTTGGTGGCTCACTCCTACGAGCAGTACTTC. The V call is TRBV5-6, the J call TRBJ2-7; D unclear. Trimming shortened V by 0 bases and J by 0 bases, and 7 bases separated the two germline ends. This CDR3 has 14 amino acids. Germline loops: CDR1 SGHDT, CDR2 YYEEEE. The full variable domain, with the rest looked up from reference TRBV5-6 and TRBJ2-7, is DAGVTQSPTHLIKTRGQQVTLRCSPKSGHDTVSWYQQALGQGPQFIFQYYEEEERQRGNFPDRFSGHQFPNYSSELNVNALLLGDSALYLCASSLVAHSYEQYFGPGTRLTVT.

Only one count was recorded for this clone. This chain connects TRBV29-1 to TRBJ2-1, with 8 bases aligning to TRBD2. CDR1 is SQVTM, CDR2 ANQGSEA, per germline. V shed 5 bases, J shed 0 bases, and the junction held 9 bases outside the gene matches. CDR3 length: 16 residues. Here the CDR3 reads CSVLGLARTSYNEQFF. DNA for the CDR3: TGCAGCGTTCTCGGACTAGCCAGAACCTCCTACAATGAGCAGTTCTTC.

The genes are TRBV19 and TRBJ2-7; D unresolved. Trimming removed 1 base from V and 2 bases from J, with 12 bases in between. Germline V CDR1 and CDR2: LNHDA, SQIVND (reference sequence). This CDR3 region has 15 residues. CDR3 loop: CASSIGRGPAYEQYF. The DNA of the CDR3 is TGTGCCAGTAGTATAGGGAGAGGTCCCGCCTACGAGCAGTACTTC. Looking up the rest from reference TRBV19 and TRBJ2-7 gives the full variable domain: DGGITQSPKYLFRKEGQNVTLSCEQNLNHDAMYWYRQDPGQGLRLIYYSQIVNDFQKGDIAEGYSVSREKKESFPLTVTSAQKNPTAFYLCASSIGRGPAYEQYFGPGTRLTVT.

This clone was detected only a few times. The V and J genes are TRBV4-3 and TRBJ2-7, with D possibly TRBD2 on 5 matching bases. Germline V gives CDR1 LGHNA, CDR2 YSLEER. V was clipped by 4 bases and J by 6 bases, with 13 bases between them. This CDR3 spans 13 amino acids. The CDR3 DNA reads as TGCGCCAGCAGCCCCTATCGGGGTACCGAGCAGTACTTC. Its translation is CASSPYRGTEQYF.

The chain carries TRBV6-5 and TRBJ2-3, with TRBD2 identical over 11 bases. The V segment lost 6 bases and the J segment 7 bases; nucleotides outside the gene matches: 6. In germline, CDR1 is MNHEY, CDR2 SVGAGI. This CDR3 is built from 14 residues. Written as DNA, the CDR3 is TGTGCCAGCAGGGCTAGCGGGGGGCTTCATACGCAGTATTTT. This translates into CASRASGGLHTQYF.

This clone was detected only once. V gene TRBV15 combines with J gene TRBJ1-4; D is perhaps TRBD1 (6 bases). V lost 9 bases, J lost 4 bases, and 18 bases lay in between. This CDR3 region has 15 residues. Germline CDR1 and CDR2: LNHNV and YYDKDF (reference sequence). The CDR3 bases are TGTGCCACTCGGCGAGGGGGGGCGGATAATGAAAAACTGTTTTTT. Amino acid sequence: CATRRGGADNEKLFF.

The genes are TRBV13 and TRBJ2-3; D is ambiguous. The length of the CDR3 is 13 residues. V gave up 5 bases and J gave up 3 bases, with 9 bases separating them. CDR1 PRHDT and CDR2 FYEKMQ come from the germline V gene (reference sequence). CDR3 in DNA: TGTGCCAGCAGCGCTACCTCGACAGATACGCAGTATTTT. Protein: CASSATSTDTQYF.

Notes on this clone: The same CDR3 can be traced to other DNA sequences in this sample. The CDR3 nucleotides are TGTGCCAGTAGTATAGTTGGGGGCAGGGGCACCGGGGAGCTGTTTTTT. This sequence encodes CASSIVGGRGTGELFF. The J gene is TRBJ2-2, the V gene TRBV19; maybe TRBD1 (6 bases). CDR1 and CDR2 (germline): LNHDA, SQIVND (reference sequence). The V end lost 1 base, the J end lost 4 bases, and 13 bases lay between the germline ends. The CDR3 loop spans 16 amino acids.

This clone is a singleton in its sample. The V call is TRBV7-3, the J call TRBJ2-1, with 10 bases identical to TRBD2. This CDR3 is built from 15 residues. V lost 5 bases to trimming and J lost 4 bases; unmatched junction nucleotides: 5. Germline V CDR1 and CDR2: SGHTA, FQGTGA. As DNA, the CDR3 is TGTGCCAGCAGCGCGCAGCGGGAGGGGTACAATGAGCAGTTCTTC. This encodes CASSAQREGYNEQFF. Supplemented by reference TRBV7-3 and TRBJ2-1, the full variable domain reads GAGVSQTPSNKVTEKGKYVELRCDPISGHTALYWYRQSLGQGPEFLIYFQGTGAADDSGLPNDRFFAVRPEGSVSTLKIQRTERGDSAVYLCASSAQREGYNEQFFGPGTRLTVL.

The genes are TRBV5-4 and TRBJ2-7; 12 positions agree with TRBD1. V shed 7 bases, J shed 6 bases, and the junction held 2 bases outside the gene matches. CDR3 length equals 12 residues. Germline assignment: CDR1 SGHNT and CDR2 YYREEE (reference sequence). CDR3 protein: CASGTGGGEQYF. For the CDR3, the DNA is TGTGCCAGCGGGACAGGGGGCGGCGAGCAGTACTTC.